Listed below are T cell receptor beta chains from one sample, sequenced in a study of blood T cells in healthy people across ages. TCRdb called the 5' RACE reads again in MiXCR, with one record for every CDR3 protein. The profile shows some 900,000 distinct CDR3 sequences, roughly 52% of them singletons. Sequencing input: blood. The receptors here all came from a young man in good health. The CDR3 runs from the conserved cysteine through the conserved F or W. Fields, in order: CDR3 protein, CDR3 DNA, J gene, V gene, clone size, D gene. D genes are given only for firm matches. The size of a clone is reported for some rows only, either as once, few or many, or as a class for expanded clones.

CASRGQGANGYTF	TGTGCCAGCAGGGGACAGGGGGCGAATGGCTACACCTTC	TRBJ1-2	TRBV6-5	few	TRBD1
CASSYRSGGYGYTF	TGTGCCAGCAGTTACCGATCGGGCGGCTATGGCTACACCTTC	TRBJ1-2	TRBV27	once	NA
CSARGTANTGELFF	TGCAGTGCTAGAGGGACAGCGAACACCGGGGAGCTGTTTTTT	TRBJ2-2	TRBV20-1	NA	NA
CATSDSEGGQYF	TGTGCCACCAGTGATTCCGAGGGTGGGCAGTACTTC	TRBJ2-7	TRBV24-1	NA	NA
CSASPSGARETQYF	TGCAGTGCTAGTCCTAGCGGGGCTAGGGAGACCCAGTACTTC	TRBJ2-5	TRBV20-1	NA	TRBD2
CSAGPRDSPYEQYF	TGCAGTGCCGGCCCCCGGGACAGCCCCTACGAGCAGTACTTC	TRBJ2-7	TRBV20-1	NA	TRBD1
CASSYSGQGHQPQHF	TGTGCCAGCAGTTACTCGGGACAGGGACATCAGCCCCAGCATTTT	TRBJ1-5	TRBV6-5	NA	TRBD1
CASSQDSDRGVNEQFF	TGCGCCAGCAGCCAAGATTCCGACAGGGGCGTCAATGAGCAGTTCTTC	TRBJ2-1	TRBV4-1	NA	TRBD1
CARSDPAKGEKLFF	TGTGCCCGCAGTGATCCTGCTAAAGGGGAAAAACTGTTTTTT	TRBJ1-4	TRBV2	NA	NA
CASGTVPQETQFF	TGTGCCAGCGGGACAGTACCTCAAGAGACCCAGTTCTTC	TRBJ2-1	TRBV7-8	NA	TRBD1
CASSSGGFDMNTEAFF	TGTGCCAGCAGCTCTGGGGGTTTCGATATGAACACTGAAGCTTTCTTT	TRBJ1-1	TRBV13	NA	NA
CASSDSSSYEQYF	TGTGCCAGCAGCGACAGCTCCTCCTACGAGCAGTACTTC	TRBJ2-7	TRBV28	NA	NA
CASSASSGGIQYF	TGTGCCAGCAGTGCGTCTAGCGGGGGCATTCAGTACTTC	TRBJ2-4	TRBV28	NA	TRBD2
CASSFDTGRQYF	TGTGCCAGCAGTTTCGACACGGGGCGTCAGTACTTC	TRBJ2-4	TRBV14	many	NA
CASSSTGNGLGEQYF	TGTGCCAGCAGTTCAACAGGAAACGGTCTGGGAGAGCAGTACTTC	TRBJ2-5	TRBV6-5	NA	NA
CASRDRGRVEAFF	TGTGCCAGCAGGGACAGGGGGCGGGTTGAAGCTTTCTTT	TRBJ1-1	TRBV12-3/TRBV12-4	NA	TRBD1
CASSLADRVDEKLFF	TGCGCCAGCAGCTTGGCGGACAGGGTCGATGAAAAACTGTTTTTT	TRBJ1-4	TRBV5-1	once	TRBD1
CASSDLQSDTQYF	TGTGCCAGCAGTGACCTACAATCAGATACGCAGTATTTT	TRBJ2-3	TRBV6-4	NA	NA
CASRLTGTQYF	TGTGCCAGCAGGCTAACAGGGACCCAGTACTTC	TRBJ2-5	TRBV12-3/TRBV12-4	few	NA
CSGSDRYNEQFF	TGCAGCGGGTCAGACAGATACAATGAGCAGTTCTTC	TRBJ2-1	TRBV29-1	few	NA
CASSPRQPTSTDTQYF	TGTGCCAGCTCACCGCGACAACCTACTAGCACAGATACGCAGTATTTT	TRBJ2-3	TRBV18	once	NA
CASRLTGGNTGELFF	TGTGCCAGCAGACTAACAGGGGGCAACACCGGGGAGCTGTTTTTT	TRBJ2-2	TRBV7-3	few	TRBD1
CASSLILAKNIQYF	TGTGCCAGCAGTTTAATACTAGCCAAAAACATTCAGTACTTC	TRBJ2-4	TRBV28	NA	NA
CASSWGRGSSYEQYF	TGTGCCAGCAGCTGGGGACGGGGAAGCTCCTACGAGCAGTACTTC	TRBJ2-7	TRBV7-2	NA	NA
CASSDTWGTQYF	TGTGCCAGCAGTGACACTTGGGGTACGCAGTATTTT	TRBJ2-3	TRBV12-3/TRBV12-4	NA	NA
CASSGGRSNQPQHF	TGTGCCAGCAGCGGAGGACGGAGCAATCAGCCCCAGCATTTT	TRBJ1-5	TRBV9	NA	NA
CASSPTTGGFYGYTF	TGTGCCAGCAGCCCTACAACAGGGGGCTTCTATGGCTACACCTTC	TRBJ1-2	TRBV14	NA	TRBD1
CASSPPRPDNIPRNEKLFF	TGTGCCAGCTCACCACCGAGGCCCGACAACATACCGCGGAATGAAAAACTGTTTTTT	TRBJ1-4	TRBV18	once	NA
CASSYGGVTGERSYEQYF	TGTGCCAGCAGTTATGGTGGGGTGACCGGGGAAAGGTCCTACGAGCAGTACTTC	TRBJ2-7	TRBV6-5	NA	NA
CASSRFYGTGGNTEAFF	TGTGCCAGCAGCCGGTTTTACGGGACAGGGGGCAACACTGAAGCTTTCTTT	TRBJ1-1	TRBV7-9	few	TRBD1
CASSLRVAGFQETQYF	TGTGCCAGCAGCTTACGAGTAGCGGGGTTCCAAGAGACCCAGTACTTC	TRBJ2-5	TRBV11-2	many	TRBD2
CASSQGGDNYGYTF	TGTGCCAGCAGCCAAGGGGGCGATAACTATGGCTACACCTTC	TRBJ1-2	TRBV4-2	few	NA
CATGTDLTDTQYF	TGTGCCACCGGGACAGACCTCACAGATACGCAGTATTTT	TRBJ2-3	TRBV10-3	many	TRBD1
CASSTGTYGYTF	TGTGCCAGCAGCACCGGGACTTATGGCTACACCTTC	TRBJ1-2	TRBV14	NA	NA
CASSLVGDANTEAFF	TGCGCCAGCAGCTTGGTGGGGGACGCGAACACTGAAGCTTTCTTT	TRBJ1-1	TRBV5-1	NA	NA
CASSPRLAGAISSYNEQFF	TGTGCCAGCAGCCCCCGACTAGCGGGGGCAATAAGCTCCTACAATGAGCAGTTCTTC	TRBJ2-1	TRBV4-2	NA	TRBD2
CASSQDPSGHNEQYF	TGTGCCAGCAGCCAAGATCCTAGCGGGCATAATGAGCAGTACTTC	TRBJ2-7	TRBV4-2	NA	TRBD2
CSALGGVNYGYTF	TGCAGCGCCCTCGGGGGGGTCAACTATGGCTACACCTTC	TRBJ1-2	TRBV29-1	few	NA
CASSRGVLQETQYF	TGTGCCAGCAGCCGGGGAGTACTCCAAGAGACCCAGTACTTC	TRBJ2-5	TRBV11-2	NA	NA
CASSPSGQGNYGYTF	TGTGCCAGCAGTCCCTCGGGACAGGGGAACTATGGCTACACCTTC	TRBJ1-2	TRBV12-3/TRBV12-4	NA	TRBD1
CASSVDLTDTQYF	TGTGCCAGCAGCGTGGACCTCACAGATACGCAGTATTTT	TRBJ2-3	TRBV7-6	NA	NA
CASSPPHSGGAADTQYF	TGTGCCAGCAGTCCACCACATAGCGGGGGGGCCGCAGATACGCAGTATTTT	TRBJ2-3	TRBV12-3/TRBV12-4	NA	TRBD2
CASSSGGPTSYNEQFF	TGTGCCAGCAGTTCGGGGGGTCCCACCTCCTACAATGAGCAGTTCTTC	TRBJ2-1	TRBV27	few	TRBD2
CASVKWTSGEPAGTQYF	TGTGCCAGTGTAAAGTGGACTAGCGGGGAACCGGCCGGTACGCAGTATTTT	TRBJ2-3	TRBV2	NA	TRBD2
CSVEGWGSNEKLFF	TGCAGCGTTGAAGGGTGGGGGTCTAATGAAAAACTGTTTTTT	TRBJ1-4	TRBV29-1	NA	NA
CSVEKGVGANEKLFF	TGCAGCGTTGAAAAAGGAGTCGGTGCTAATGAAAAACTGTTTTTT	TRBJ1-4	TRBV29-1	NA	NA
CATSRDRPQGYSPLHF	TGTGCCACCAGCAGAGATCGTCCCCAGGGGTACTCACCCCTCCACTTT	TRBJ1-6	TRBV15	NA	NA
CASSLETSGRSYNEQFF	TGTGCCAGCAGCTTAGAGACTAGCGGGCGCTCCTACAATGAGCAGTTCTTC	TRBJ2-1	TRBV7-6	NA	TRBD2
CASSQGAGNEQYF	TGTGCCAGCAGCCAAGGGGCCGGCAATGAGCAGTACTTC	TRBJ2-5	TRBV3-1	NA	NA
CSARGTSGIQETQYF	TGCAGTGCTAGAGGGACTAGCGGAATCCAAGAGACCCAGTACTTC	TRBJ2-5	TRBV20-1	NA	TRBD2
CAWTGGDHYGYTF	TGTGCCTGGACGGGGGGGGACCACTATGGCTACACCTTC	TRBJ1-2	TRBV30	few	NA
CSARVGGAGVPYNEQFF	TGCAGTGCTAGGGTGGGTGGAGCGGGAGTCCCCTACAATGAGCAGTTCTTC	TRBJ2-1	TRBV20-1	NA	TRBD2
CASSLWTGERNEQFF	TGTGCCAGCAGCCTCTGGACAGGGGAAAGGAATGAGCAGTTCTTC	TRBJ2-1	TRBV4-2	few	TRBD1
CASSYGRGFVSGKLFF	TGTGCCAGCAGTTACGGCAGGGGATTCGTATCGGGAAAACTGTTTTTT	TRBJ1-4	TRBV12-3/TRBV12-4	NA	NA
CASSAETSGGRNEQFF	TGTGCCAGCAGTGCGGAAACTAGCGGGGGAAGGAATGAGCAGTTCTTC	TRBJ2-1	TRBV12-3/TRBV12-4	NA	TRBD2